This T cell receptor (beta chain) came from a study of beta chain features in type 1 diabetes listed by TCRdb under 2018. With regard to the full study: Mean age, gender distribution, total cell number and subset yield did not differ between patients and healthy donors. A total of about 110,000,000 sorted cells were examined across all samples, and a strong correlation was observed between cell number per subset and RNA yield. The study compared the TCRB repertoires of sorted circulating CD4+ T cell subsets in recently diagnosed type 1 diabetes patients with those in matched healthy donors. Regulatory and stem cell-like memory subsets were obtained from only 8 patients and roughly eight healthy donors, while naive and central memory subsets were obtained from all 30 or so donors. The paper's findings and limits, for the study overall: Shorter templates might have been favored by PCR, but patient and control samples were amplified and corrected together, so both groups would have been affected equally by any skew. Naive, central memory and regulatory TCRB repertoires appeared to be more similar among patients than among healthy donors. Type 1 diabetes patients showed a moderate but significant shortening of TCRB CDR3 length in all four CD4+ subsets. Because small numbers of individuals were included in the HLA sub-analyses, any influence of HLA type on TCRB rearrangement was left unresolved. Because cDNA was sequenced instead of genomic DNA, highly expressing activated cells could be over-represented, though the groups showed no difference in activation or CD3 levels. Patients with type 1 diabetes made fewer insertions and deleted more nucleotides at VDJ recombination sites, implying thymic rearrangement abnormalities.

This clone was seen a handful of times. The target of this receptor is not known. It has no much larger one-base neighbor in the sample; base qualities were not kept. The High Capacity cDNA Reverse Transcription Kit was used to reverse transcribe all of the isolated RNA, meaning that expressed TCRB transcripts were what got sequenced. Deep immunoSEQ sequencing was performed on naive, central memory and regulatory T cell samples, with an average of approximately 3.9 million total reads per sample. After sorted cells were lysed in RLT buffer, RNA was extracted with DNase-treated RNeasy Micro or Mini kits, with the choice depending on cell number. Each cell subset was processed separately to prevent cross-contamination, with patient and healthy donor samples processed together. Using the immunoSEQ multiplex PCR, TCRB sequences were amplified from cDNA into 87-bp fragments spanning the CDR3 region. The amplicons were sequenced using the Illumina HiSeq platform. Regarding the original processing steps: Synthetic template baselines were used to correct PCR bias computationally, reads within Hamming distance 2 were collapsed, and singletons that could not be merged were discarded. Reads were aligned to IMGT to assign V, D and J genes, CDR3 length, and insertions or deletions at six rearrangement sites. Clonotype counts were normalized to sorted cell number within each subset before computing true diversity and Gini coefficients with the tcR R package. The overlap coefficient, calculated on TCRB nucleotide sequences, was used to quantify repertoire sharing. TCRdb retrieved this table from immuneACCESS and kept in-frame rearrangements only. Not all clones are present; in checked studies, unresolved V genes account for under half, and no reason is known for the remainder. That table is the source of V, J and clone size, and D and trimming were worked out from the DNA. This sample comprises some 350,000 clones, around 9.6% of them detected only once. About 0.64% of the sample lies in the top ten.

Measured from the cysteine to the phenylalanine, the CDR3 is 14 residues long. The read is trimmed to its CDR3 DNA, 42 bases read in frame from base 1. Per the germline V gene (reference sequence), MNHEY is the CDR1 and SMNVEV is the CDR2. V is cut back by 5 bases and J by 1 base, with 3 bases in the junction unmatched. From each donor, a single peripheral blood sample of about 110 mL on average was drawn into heparinised tubes. A BD FACSAria II and a panel including CD45RO, CCR7, CD25, CD127, CD95 and CD27 were used to sort naive, central memory, regulatory and stem cell-like memory CD4+ T cells. Every sorted population had a purity above 98%. PBMCs were isolated right away by Lymphoprep density gradient centrifugation and were stained directly, without culture. To minimize batch effects, samples were stained and sorted in pairs, one healthy donor with one patient per experiment.

The sequence is built from TRBV27 and TRBJ1-1; TRBD1 agrees with 8 junctional bases. What was sequenced was central memory CD4+ T cells from blood. This receptor was identified in a man between 25 and 39 years old with type 1 diabetes. The CDR3 here reads CASSVQGENTEAFF. The nucleotide sequence is given as TGTGCCAGCAGTGTACAGGGGGAGAACACTGAAGCTTTCTTT.